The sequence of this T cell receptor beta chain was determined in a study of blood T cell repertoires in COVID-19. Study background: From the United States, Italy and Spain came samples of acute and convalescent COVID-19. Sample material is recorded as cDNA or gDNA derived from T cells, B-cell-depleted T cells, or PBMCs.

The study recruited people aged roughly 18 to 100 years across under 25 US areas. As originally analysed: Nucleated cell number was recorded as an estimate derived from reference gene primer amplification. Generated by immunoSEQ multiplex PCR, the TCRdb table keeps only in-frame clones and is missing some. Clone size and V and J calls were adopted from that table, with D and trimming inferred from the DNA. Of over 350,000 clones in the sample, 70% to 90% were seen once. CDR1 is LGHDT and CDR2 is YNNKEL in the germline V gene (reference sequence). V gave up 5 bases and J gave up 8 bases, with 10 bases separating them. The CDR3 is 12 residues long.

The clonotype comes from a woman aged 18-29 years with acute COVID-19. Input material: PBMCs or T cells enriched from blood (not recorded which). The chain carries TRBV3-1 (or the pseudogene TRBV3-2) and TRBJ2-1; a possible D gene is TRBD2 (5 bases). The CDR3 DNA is TGTGCCAGCAGCTATACGGAGGATGAGCAGTTCTTC. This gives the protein CASSYTEDEQFF.